This TCR beta chain was recovered during a study of blood T cell repertoires in COVID-19 (TCRdb year 2020). Looking at the study overall: The collaborator samples originated in the United States, Italy and Spain and spanned the acute and convalescent phases of COVID-19. The material from the prospective study consisted of cDNA or gDNA derived from T cells, B-cell-depleted T cells, or PBMCs. The dataset comprised deeply sampled blood TCRbeta repertoires from subjects exposed to, actively infected with, or recovered from COVID-19. The repertoires were released in a freely available public database meant as a resource for research on the immune response to SARS-CoV-2. Samples came from the ongoing ImmuneRACE study (first 160 participants) plus 1,254 subjects from 6 global collaborators. Nearly every sample came with metadata listing a de-identified subject ID, COVID-19 status, age in years and sex. Where available, HLA class I and class II types were obtained from metadata supplied by the sample provider rather than from assay-based typing.

V is shortened by 0 bases, J by 2 bases, and the region joining them spans 8 bases. The CDR3 runs 16 residues from the cysteine to the phenylalanine. This entry keeps only the CDR3 DNA: 48 bases, framed from base 1. From the germline V gene, CDR1 is LGHNT and CDR2 is FRNRAP. The study at large found these results: The quantity of clinical and demographic metadata differed by source and by participant and was supplied without curation.

TCRbeta CDR3 regions were amplified from genomic DNA by means of the immunoSEQ Assay, a bias-controlled multiplex PCR. Regarding the original processing steps: Nucleated cell counts per sample were estimated from amplification of reference gene primers within the assay. To quantify the absolute abundance of each unique TCRbeta CDR3 rearrangement, sequence reads were collapsed and filtered. For each sample, productive Simpson clonality was calculated as the square root of Simpson's diversity index over productive rearrangements. What TCRdb holds here is the immuneACCESS table cut down to in-frame rearrangements. Part of the clones is not present; checked against another copy, under half of the missing clones reflect an unresolved V gene, and the others are unexplained. That table supplies the V and J calls and clone size; D and trimming were determined from the DNA. The sample table holds 100,000 to 150,000 clones, of which approximately 71% were seen once. The leading ten clones occupy approximately 2.3% of the sample.

Collaborating institutions collected whole blood in K2EDTA tubes following their own protocols. Collaborator samples were shipped for TCRbeta analysis as frozen whole blood, isolated PBMCs, or DNA extracted from either sample type. Details on this clone: Its antigen is unknown. Base-call qualities are not available, and no considerably larger clone is one nucleotide away.

Material for sequencing was peripheral blood. The receptor was isolated from an older woman with acute or convalescent COVID-19. The chain links TRBV12-5 with TRBJ2-6; perhaps TRBD2 is the D gene, with 6 bases matching. The DNA is as follows: TGTGCTAGTGGTTTGGTAACGGGAGCTGGGGCCAACGTCCTGACTTTC. Translated, it reads CASGLVTGAGANVLTF.